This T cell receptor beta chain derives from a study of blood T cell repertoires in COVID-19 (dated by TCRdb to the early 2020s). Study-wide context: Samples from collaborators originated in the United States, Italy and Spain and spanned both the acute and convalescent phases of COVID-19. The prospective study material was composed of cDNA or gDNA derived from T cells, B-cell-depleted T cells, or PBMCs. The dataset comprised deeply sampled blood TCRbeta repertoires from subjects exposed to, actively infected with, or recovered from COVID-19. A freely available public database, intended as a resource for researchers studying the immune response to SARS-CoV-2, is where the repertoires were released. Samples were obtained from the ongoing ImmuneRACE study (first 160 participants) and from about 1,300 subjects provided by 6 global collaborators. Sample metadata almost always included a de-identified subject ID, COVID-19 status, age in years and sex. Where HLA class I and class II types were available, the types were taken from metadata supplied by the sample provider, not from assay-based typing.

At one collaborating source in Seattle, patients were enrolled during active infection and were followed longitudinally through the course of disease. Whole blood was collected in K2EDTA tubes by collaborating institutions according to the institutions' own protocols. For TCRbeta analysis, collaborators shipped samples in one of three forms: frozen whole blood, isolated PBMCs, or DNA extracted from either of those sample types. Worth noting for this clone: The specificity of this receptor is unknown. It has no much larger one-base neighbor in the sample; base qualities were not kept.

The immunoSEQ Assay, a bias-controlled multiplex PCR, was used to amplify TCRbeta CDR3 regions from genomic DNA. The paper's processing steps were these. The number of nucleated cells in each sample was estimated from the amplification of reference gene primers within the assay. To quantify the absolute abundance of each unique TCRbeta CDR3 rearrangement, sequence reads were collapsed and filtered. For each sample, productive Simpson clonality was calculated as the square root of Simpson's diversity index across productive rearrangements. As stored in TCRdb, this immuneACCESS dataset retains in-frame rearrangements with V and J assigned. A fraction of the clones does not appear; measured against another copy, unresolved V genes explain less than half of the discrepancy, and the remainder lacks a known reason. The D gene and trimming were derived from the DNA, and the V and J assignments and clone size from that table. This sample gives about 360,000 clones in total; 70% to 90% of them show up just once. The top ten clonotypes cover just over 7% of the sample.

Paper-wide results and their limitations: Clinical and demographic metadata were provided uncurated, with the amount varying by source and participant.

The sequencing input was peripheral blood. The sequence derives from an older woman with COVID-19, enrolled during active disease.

The sequenced DNA: TGTGCCAGCAGCTCAGGGACCTACAATGAGCAGTTCTTC. Its protein product is CASSSGTYNEQFF. The receptor chain draws on TRBV7-9 and TRBJ2-1; the D gene is perhaps TRBD1, on 5 matching bases. The CDR3 spans 13 residues, from the cysteine through the phenylalanine. Left in the record is the CDR3 DNA by itself, 39 bases read in frame from the first base. For CDR1 and CDR2, the germline V gene (reference sequence) lists SEHNR and FQNEAQ. V is clipped by 4 bases and J by 2 bases, and the sequence between their germline boundaries is 6 bases long.